This T cell receptor beta chain was obtained from a study of blood T cell repertoires in COVID-19. Study overall: COVID-19 samples collected from the United States, Italy and Spain covered acute and convalescent phases.

The CDR3 covers 11 residues. Sequenced by immunoSEQ multiplex PCR; TCRdb stores in-frame clones only, minus some. The table lists under 200,000 clones, about 85% of them singletons. The sample taken for sequencing was peripheral blood. The chain links TRBV21-1 to TRBJ1-5. TRBV21-1 is a documented pseudogene. The receptor was derived from a woman aged 55-70 years with COVID-19, enrolled during active disease. The CDR3 DNA sequence: TGTGCCAGCCCCCCGCACTGGCCCCAGCATTTT. The encoded protein is CASPPHWPQHF.